The 14 T cell receptor beta chains presented below share a single source sample, sequenced in a study of blood T cells in healthy people across ages. Through a sample-barcoded 5' primer and a J-beta primer mix, a second PCR was run for about 7 to 12 cycles. A single record per CDR3 protein comes from TCRdb applying MiXCR to the 5' RACE reads. The repertoire holds 1.5 million to 2 million distinct CDR3 sequences, about 49% seen once, with approximately 2% in the top ten. The sequenced sample consisted of blood. The receptors shown here come from a woman between 35 and 50 years old in good health.

The chain joins TRBV27 to TRBJ1-2; TRBD1 might be the D (5 bases). V was cut by 0 bases and J by 4 bases, with 15 bases left in between. The CDR3 runs 16 residues. Germline CDR1 reads MNHEY; CDR2 reads SMNVEV (reference sequence). Written as DNA, the CDR3 is TGTGCCAGCAGTTTATCGCCGACAGCCACTCTCTATGGCTACACCTTC. Residues: CASSLSPTATLYGYTF.

This clonotype was detected only a few times. CDR3 loop: CASRRGANAYNEQFF. The DNA for the CDR3 is TGTGCCAGCAGACGGGGGGCGAACGCCTACAATGAGCAGTTCTTC. The chain recombines TRBV2 with TRBJ2-1, with a weak D call TRBD2 (7 bases). V lost 6 bases, J lost 2 bases, and 14 bases lay in between. In germline, CDR1 is SNHLY, CDR2 FYNNEI. The CDR3 sequence is 15 residues long.

As for this clonotype: The junction departs from the called germline gene at one end, perhaps through a read error. This rearrangement joins TRBV9 to TRBJ2-3; D is undetermined. The length of the CDR3 is 12 residues. From germline, CDR1 is SGDLS and CDR2 YYNGEE. This chain's CDR3 is CAGSVEPDTQYF. Written as DNA, the CDR3 is TGTGCCGGCAGCGTAGAGCCAGATACGCAGTATTTT.

The genes are TRBV12-3 or TRBV12-4 and TRBJ2-4; unclear D gene. The ends were cut back, 5 bases at V and 7 bases at J, with 15 bases in the middle. This CDR3 comprises 14 residues. The CDR3 DNA is TGTGCCAGCAGTCCTTCCCCCCCGATGAACATTCAGTACTTC. Amino acids: CASSPSPPMNIQYF.

The rearrangement joins TRBV5-1 to TRBJ1-2; TRBD1 matches at 7 bases. With 2 bases clipped from V and 3 bases from J, the junction kept 4 bases outside the gene matches. The CDR3 runs 14 residues. Germline assignment: CDR1 SGHRS and CDR2 YFSETQ. CDR3 DNA: TGCGCCAGCAGCTTTACAGGGGTTGACTATGGCTACACCTTC. As protein: CASSFTGVDYGYTF.

The genes are TRBV6-2 or TRBV6-3 and TRBJ1-1; D is possibly TRBD1 (6 bases). The CDR3 has 16 residues. Trimming removed 4 bases at V and 0 bases at J, with 15 bases between. In germline, CDR1 is MNHEY, CDR2 SVGEGT. The CDR3 coding sequence is TGTGCCAGCAGTTGGAGGGCGGGACAACTGAACACTGAAGCTTTCTTT. Translation gives CASSWRAGQLNTEAFF.

The chain uses TRBV4-1 and TRBJ2-4; D is possibly TRBD1 (6 bases). The J call is in doubt because the DNA end fits TRBJ2-7 better. Per the germline V gene, CDR1 is MGHRA and CDR2 is YSYEKL. The CDR3 runs to 15 residues. DNA of the CDR3: TGCGCCAGCAGCCAGGCTAACAGGGTGTCCTACGAGCAGTACTTC. Translation gives CASSQANRVSYEQYF.

This clonotype has just a few counts. The chain uses TRBV12-5 and TRBJ2-7; the D gene is possibly TRBD1 (5 bases). Germline-derived CDR1 and CDR2 are LGHNT and FRNRAP. The V gene lost 0 bases and the J gene lost 7 bases, with 25 bases spanning the gap. The CDR3 spans 18 residues. The CDR3 loop is CASGLVIGGRVSYNEQYF. CDR3 nucleotides: TGTGCTAGTGGTTTGGTAATTGGCGGCAGGGTCTCCTACAATGAGCAGTACTTC.

The DNA of the CDR3 is TGCGCCAGCAGCCAAGATTCTTCCGGGCGGACAGGGGTATACAATGAGCAGTTCTTC. It specifies CASSQDSSGRTGVYNEQFF. V usage is TRBV4-3 and J usage is TRBJ2-1; TRBD1 matches 9 bases. The CDR3 contains 19 residues. V lost 0 bases to trimming and J lost 4 bases; unmatched junction nucleotides: 13. Germline V gene lookup returns CDR1 LGHNA and CDR2 YSLEER.

The rearrangement uses TRBV20-1 and TRBJ1-1, with 7 bases lining up with TRBD1. This CDR3 has 13 residues. Per germline, CDR1 DFQATT and CDR2 SNEGSKA (reference sequence). The junction had 8 bases not matched to a gene; V was cut back by 6 bases and J by 4 bases. CDR3 DNA: TGCAGTGCGGGACACAGGGGAGGCACTGAAGCTTTCTTT. Its translation: CSAGHRGGTEAFF.

Only a few counts were recorded for this clonotype. The gene calls are TRBV9 and TRBJ1-2; D gene uncertain. Deletions cut 0 bases from V and 5 bases from J, with 8 bases between. CDR3 length: 13 amino acids. CDR1 is SGDLS, CDR2 YYNGEE, per germline. CDR3: CASSVDESYGYTF. CDR3 nucleotide sequence: TGTGCCAGCAGCGTAGATGAGAGTTATGGCTACACCTTC.

CDR3 region: CASSPGTGGDVGDGYTF. In DNA, the CDR3 is TGCGCCAGCAGCCCCGGGACAGGGGGCGATGTCGGCGATGGCTACACCTTC. The chain links TRBV5-1 to TRBJ1-2; TRBD1 matches 12 bases. Trimming at V came to 4 bases and at J to 6 bases, leaving 13 bases not matched to a gene. CDR3 length equals 17 residues. Per the germline V gene, CDR1 is SGHRS and CDR2 is YFSETQ.

A word on this clonotype: At one end the junction does not follow the germline gene, possibly because of a read error. The chain uses TRBV28 and TRBJ2-5; D gene ambiguous. CDR3 length: 15 amino acids. Germline V gives CDR1 MDHEN, CDR2 SYDVKM. CDR3 region: CVSSLWAQSNNEQYF. DNA of the CDR3: TGTGTCAGCAGTTTATGGGCGCAGAGTAACAATGAGCAGTACTTC. The whole variable domain, remainder taken from reference TRBV28 and TRBJ2-5, is DVKVTQSSRYLVKRTGEKVFLECVQDMDHENMFWYRQDPGLGLRLIYFSYDVKMKEKGDIPEGYSVSREKKERFSLILESASTNQTSMYLCVSSLWAQSNNEQYFGPGTRLLVL.

This clonotype has just a few counts. V is TRBV12-3 or TRBV12-4 and J is TRBJ2-1; no clear D gene. The CDR3 length is 16 residues. Between the trimmed V and J ends, which lost 7 bases and 7 bases, there was a span of 23 bases. CDR3: CASTSSMGGPDNEQFF. The CDR3 nucleotides are TGTGCCAGCACCTCTTCCATGGGTGGGCCGGATAATGAGCAGTTCTTC.